These T cell receptor beta chains were read from a single sample in a study of T cells in localized non-small cell lung cancer. Profiling relied on immunoSEQ multiplex PCR, and the TCRdb table lists in-frame clones only, not all of them. The sample shows about 1,400 clones, around 23% of them seen only once. Material: normal lung tissue next to the tumor, obtained before any cancer treatment. The receptors originated from a male donor at least 60 years old with stage I lung adenocarcinoma. Each CDR3 is given with its conserved first and last residue. A D gene is named only where the DNA matches it firmly. Only part of the rows carry a size: once, few, many, or a class if the clone is expanded.

v_call	d_call	j_call	clone_size	cdr3_aa	cdr3_nt
TRBV6-8	TRBD1	TRBJ2-7	NA	CASSEGAGLPYEQYF	TGTGCCAGCAGCGAGGGGGCTGGCCTCCCCTACGAGCAGTACTTC
TRBV19	NA	TRBJ1-4	NA	CASSIRFNEKLFF	TGTGCCAGTAGTATCCGGTTTAATGAAAAACTGTTTTTT
TRBV7-5	NA	TRBJ1-5	NA	CASSSQGLGNQPQHF	TGTGCCAGCAGCTCCCAGGGATTAGGCAATCAGCCCCAGCATTTT
TRBV25-1	TRBD1	TRBJ1-1	NA	CASSDADRLNTEAFF	TGTGCCAGCAGTGACGCGGACAGGTTGAACACTGAAGCTTTCTTT
TRBV11-3	NA	TRBJ1-1	few	CASSLDGEIGEAFF	TGTGCCAGCAGCTTGGATGGGGAAATTGGTGAAGCTTTCTTT
TRBV6-8	NA	TRBJ1-1	few	CASSPHRGDSEAFF	TGTGCCAGCAGTCCTCACCGAGGGGATAGTGAAGCTTTCTTT
TRBV28	NA	TRBJ1-5	few	CASSFSGARQPQHF	TGTGCCAGCAGTTTTTCGGGGGCGCGGCAGCCCCAGCATTTT
TRBV19	TRBD1	TRBJ1-1	NA	CASSVPGTGNTEAFF	TGTGCCAGTAGTGTCCCCGGGACAGGGAACACTGAAGCTTTCTTT
TRBV11-3	TRBD1	TRBJ1-1	NA	CASSQKIQGSVNTEAFF	TGTGCCAGCAGCCAAAAGATACAGGGGTCCGTGAACACTGAAGCTTTCTTT
TRBV28	NA	TRBJ1-5	NA	CASLGSNQPQHF	TGTGCCAGCCTTGGTAGCAATCAGCCCCAGCATTTT
TRBV9	NA	TRBJ2-1	few	CASSVEEGRRNEQFF	TGTGCCAGCAGCGTAGAAGAGGGGAGGAGAAATGAGCAGTTCTTC
TRBV19	TRBD2	TRBJ2-5	NA	CASSSGSQETQYF	TGTGCCAGTTCTAGCGGGTCCCAAGAGACCCAGTACTTC
TRBV10-2	TRBD2	TRBJ2-5	once	CASSERGGAYETQYF	TGCGCCAGCAGTGAGCGGGGGGGCGCGTACGAGACCCAGTACTTC
TRBV30	TRBD2	TRBJ2-5	NA	CAWIPGLADQGTQYF	TGTGCCTGGATTCCGGGACTAGCGGATCAAGGGACCCAGTACTTC
TRBV10-2	TRBD1	TRBJ1-1	NA	CASTRGWGDRQLGSGFF	TGCGCCAGCACCCGGGGATGGGGGGACAGGCAGTTGGGAAGCGGTTTCTTT
TRBV15	NA	TRBJ2-2	NA	CATSRIRGVGGELFF	TGTGCCACCAGCAGAATCAGGGGAGTCGGCGGGGAGCTGTTTTTT
TRBV6-8	NA	TRBJ2-3	NA	CASRRVRGADTQYF	TGTGCCAGCAGACGAGTCCGAGGAGCAGATACGCAGTATTTT
TRBV6-8	TRBD1	TRBJ2-7	NA	CASSPRTGGYEQYF	TGTGCCAGCAGCCCCCGGACAGGGGGCTACGAGCAGTACTTC
TRBV10-3	NA	TRBJ2-7	NA	CAISVDSSSYEQYF	TGTGCCATCAGCGTAGACAGTTCATCCTACGAGCAGTACTTC
TRBV16	NA	TRBJ2-5	NA	CASSDLIGGETQYF	TGTGCCAGCAGCGATCTAATTGGGGGCGAGACCCAGTACTTC
TRBV5-1	NA	TRBJ2-3	NA	CASHNGQPTDTQYF	TGCGCCAGCCATAATGGACAGCCCACAGATACGCAGTATTTT
TRBV12-5	TRBD2	TRBJ2-3	few	CASTLTSGRGGTQYF	TGTGCCAGCACATTGACTAGCGGGAGGGGTGGTACGCAGTATTTT
TRBV11-3	NA	TRBJ1-5	large	CASSPQALGGPQHF	TGTGCCAGCAGCCCTCAGGCGTTGGGGGGGCCCCAGCATTTT
TRBV14	NA	TRBJ2-7	NA	CASSQLGRGAYEQYF	TGTGCCAGCAGCCAGCTAGGACGGGGGGCGTACGAGCAGTACTTC
TRBV11-3	TRBD2	TRBJ2-1	NA	CASSADPRLAGGRNEQFF	TGTGCCAGCAGCGCAGACCCCCGACTAGCGGGAGGACGGAATGAGCAGTTCTTC
TRBV9	NA	TRBJ2-3	few	CASSALGGASTDTQYF	TGTGCCAGCAGCGCCCTAGGAGGGGCTAGCACAGATACGCAGTATTTT
TRBV18	NA	TRBJ1-1	NA	CASSLDSTEAFF	TGTGCCAGCTCACTGGACAGCACTGAAGCTTTCTTT
TRBV6-8	TRBD1	TRBJ2-7	NA	CASRLGQGAPYEQYF	TGTGCCAGCAGATTGGGACAGGGGGCCCCCTACGAGCAGTACTTC
TRBV6-1	NA	TRBJ2-3	medium-sized	CASSEEVASADTQYF	TGTGCCAGCAGTGAAGAGGTGGCTTCGGCAGATACGCAGTATTTT
TRBV28	NA	TRBJ1-2	few	CASSLTGPQSYGYTF	TGTGCCAGCAGTCTTACCGGGCCTCAATCTTATGGCTACACCTTC
TRBV10-1	TRBD1	TRBJ2-2	once	CASGQGDTGELFF	TGCGCCAGCGGACAGGGCGACACCGGGGAGCTGTTTTTT
TRBV30	NA	TRBJ1-5	NA	CAWSGGGTAEGQPQHF	TGTGCCTGGAGTGGGGGTGGGACGGCGGAGGGACAGCCCCAGCATTTT
TRBV6-8	NA	TRBJ1-2	medium-sized	CASSYIPVLQGYGYTF	TGTGCCAGCAGTTACATTCCCGTTCTCCAAGGTTATGGCTACACCTTC
TRBV11-3	TRBD2	TRBJ2-1	NA	CASSRLAGGSYNEQFF	TGTGCCAGCAGCAGACTAGCGGGAGGTTCCTACAATGAGCAGTTCTTC
TRBV11-3	NA	TRBJ2-7	NA	CASSFRDLFSYEQYF	TGTGCCAGCAGCTTCCGGGACCTCTTCTCCTACGAGCAGTACTTC
TRBV29-1	NA	TRBJ1-5	NA	CSGKWRGQPQHF	TGCAGCGGCAAATGGAGGGGTCAGCCCCAGCATTTT
TRBV19	NA	TRBJ1-3	few	CASSPGRSSGNTIYF	TGTGCCAGTTCTCCCGGACGCAGCTCTGGAAACACCATATATTTT
TRBV30	TRBD1	TRBJ1-5	few	CAWSAGTGDFQPQHF	TGTGCCTGGAGTGCCGGGACAGGGGATTTTCAGCCCCAGCATTTT
TRBV9	NA	TRBJ2-7	NA	CASSGDRGSYEQYF	TGTGCCAGCAGCGGTGATAGAGGCTCCTACGAGCAGTACTTC
TRBV9	NA	TRBJ2-5	NA	CASSEGTFQETQYF	TGTGCCAGCAGTGAAGGGACTTTTCAAGAGACCCAGTACTTC
TRBV9	TRBD1	TRBJ1-1	medium-sized	CASSPGQGLTEAFF	TGTGCCAGCAGCCCGGGACAGGGGCTCACTGAAGCTTTCTTT
TRBV11-3	NA	TRBJ2-5	NA	CASSSPRGITLNRETQYF	TGTGCCAGCAGCTCCCCCCGGGGGATAACCTTAAACCGAGAGACCCAGTACTTC
TRBV30	NA	TRBJ1-2	NA	CAWTFRGEGGYTF	TGTGCCTGGACCTTTAGGGGGGAAGGCGGCTACACCTTC
TRBV9	NA	TRBJ2-5	NA	CASSVASEETQYF	TGTGCCAGCAGCGTAGCCAGCGAAGAGACCCAGTACTTC
TRBV11-3	NA	TRBJ2-7	NA	CASSFLGWTGAGEQYF	TGTGCCAGCAGTTTTCTGGGTTGGACAGGAGCGGGCGAGCAGTACTTC
TRBV12-5	NA	TRBJ2-2	NA	CASTAQPDRIAGELFF	TGTGCCAGCACCGCCCAACCTGACAGGATCGCCGGGGAGCTGTTTTTT
TRBV10-2	TRBD1	TRBJ2-2	NA	CAAQGATGELFF	TGCGCCGCCCAGGGGGCGACGGGGGAGCTGTTTTTT
TRBV28	NA	TRBJ1-1	NA	CASSPISGTLNTEAFF	TGTGCCAGCAGTCCAATCTCCGGGACATTGAACACTGAAGCTTTCTTT
TRBV11-3	NA	TRBJ2-7	few	CASSLESQGTYEQYF	TGTGCCAGCAGCTTAGAGTCCCAGGGAACCTACGAGCAGTACTTC
TRBV11-3	NA	TRBJ2-3	few	CASSVGRVGDTQYF	TGTGCCAGCAGCGTGGGCAGGGTGGGAGATACGCAGTATTTT
TRBV30	NA	TRBJ2-2	NA	CAWSEARPGELFF	TGTGCCTGGAGTGAGGCCCGCCCAGGGGAGCTGTTTTTT
TRBV30	TRBD2	TRBJ2-5	few	CAPENPGLAGGNQETQYF	TGTGCCCCCGAAAACCCTGGGCTAGCGGGGGGTAACCAAGAGACCCAGTACTTC
TRBV11-3	NA	TRBJ2-2	medium-sized	CASSLMTGTGELFF	TGTGCCAGCAGCTTGATGACGGGGACCGGGGAGCTGTTTTTT